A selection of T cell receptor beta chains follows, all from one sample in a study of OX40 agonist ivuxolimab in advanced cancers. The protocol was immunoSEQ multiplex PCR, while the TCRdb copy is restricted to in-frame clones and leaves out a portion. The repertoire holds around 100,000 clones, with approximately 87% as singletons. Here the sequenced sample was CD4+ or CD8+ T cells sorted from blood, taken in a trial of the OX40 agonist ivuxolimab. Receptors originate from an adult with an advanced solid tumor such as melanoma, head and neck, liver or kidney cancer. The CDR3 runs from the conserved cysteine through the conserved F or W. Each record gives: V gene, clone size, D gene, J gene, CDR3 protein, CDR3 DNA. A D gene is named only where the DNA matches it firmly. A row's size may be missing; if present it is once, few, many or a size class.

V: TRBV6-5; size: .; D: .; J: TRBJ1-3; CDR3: CASSSRQNSGNTIYF; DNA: TGTGCCAGCAGTTCTCGGCAGAACTCTGGAAACACCATATATTTT
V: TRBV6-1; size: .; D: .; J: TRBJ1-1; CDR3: CASSSRPKESEAFF; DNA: TGTGCCAGCAGTTCTAGACCGAAAGAATCTGAAGCTTTCTTT
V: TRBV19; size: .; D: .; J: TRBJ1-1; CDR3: CASSITPGRTEAFF; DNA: TGTGCCAGTAGTATAACTCCGGGGCGCACTGAAGCTTTCTTT
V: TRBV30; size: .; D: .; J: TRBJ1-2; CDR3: CAGRNTEGYGYTF; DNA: TGTGCCGGTCGGAACACAGAGGGCTATGGCTACACCTTC
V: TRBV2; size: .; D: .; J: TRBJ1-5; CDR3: CASKLGTGNQPQHF; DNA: TGTGCCAGCAAACTTGGGACCGGAAATCAGCCCCAGCATTTT
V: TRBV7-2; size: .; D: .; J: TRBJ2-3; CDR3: CASSARNGLLTDTQYF; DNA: TGTGCCAGCAGCGCCCGAAACGGACTCCTCACAGATACGCAGTATTTT
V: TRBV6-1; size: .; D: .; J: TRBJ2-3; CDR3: CASSEGPAGDTQYF; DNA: TGTGCCAGCAGTGAGGGCCCCGCCGGAGATACGCAGTATTTT
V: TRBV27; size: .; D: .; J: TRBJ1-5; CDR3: CASSLWGGVLHF; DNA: TGTGCCAGCAGTTTATGGGGGGGAGTTTTGCATTTT
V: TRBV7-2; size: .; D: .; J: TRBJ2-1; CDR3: CASSLGGRTAINEQFF; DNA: TGTGCCAGCAGCTTAGGGGGTAGGACCGCCATCAATGAGCAGTTCTTC
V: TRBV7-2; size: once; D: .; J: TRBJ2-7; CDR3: CASNPKDGSSYEQYF; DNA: TGTGCCAGCAACCCTAAAGACGGGAGCTCCTACGAGCAGTACTTC
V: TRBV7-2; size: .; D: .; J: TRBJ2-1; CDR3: CASSLGIDNEQFF; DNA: TGTGCCAGCAGCTTAGGCATCGACAATGAGCAGTTCTTC
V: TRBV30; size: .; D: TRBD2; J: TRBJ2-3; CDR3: CAWSSPLAGGSTDTQYF; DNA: TGTGCCTGGAGTTCTCCTCTAGCGGGGGGGAGCACAGATACGCAGTATTTT
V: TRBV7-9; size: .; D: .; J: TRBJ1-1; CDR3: CASRDGQANTEAFF; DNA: TGTGCCAGCCGAGACGGGCAGGCGAACACTGAAGCTTTCTTT
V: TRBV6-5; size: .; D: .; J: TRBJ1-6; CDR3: CASSYSAEENSPLHF; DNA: TGTGCCAGCAGTTATTCGGCCGAGGAAAATTCACCCCTCCACTTT
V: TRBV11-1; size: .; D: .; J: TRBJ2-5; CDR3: CASSLRRIQETQYF; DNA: TGTGCCAGCAGCTTAAGACGGATCCAAGAGACCCAGTACTTC
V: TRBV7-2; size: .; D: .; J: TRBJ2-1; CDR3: CASSGSLGDEQFF; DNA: TGTGCCAGCAGCGGCTCGCTCGGTGATGAGCAGTTCTTC
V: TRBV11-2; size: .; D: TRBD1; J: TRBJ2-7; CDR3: CASSRDRTTYEQYF; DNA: TGTGCCAGCAGCCGGGACAGGACAACCTACGAGCAGTACTTC
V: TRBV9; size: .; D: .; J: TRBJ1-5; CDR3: CASSVVGSNQPQHF; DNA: TGTGCCAGCAGCGTCGTTGGTAGCAATCAGCCCCAGCATTTT
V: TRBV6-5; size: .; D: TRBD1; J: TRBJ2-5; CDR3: CASRGQVYQETQYF; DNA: TGTGCCAGCAGAGGACAGGTGTACCAAGAGACCCAGTACTTC
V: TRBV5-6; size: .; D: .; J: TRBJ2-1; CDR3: CASSLVTGTYFF; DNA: TGTGCCAGCAGCTTGGTGACAGGAACGTACTTCTTC
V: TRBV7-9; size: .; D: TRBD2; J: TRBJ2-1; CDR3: CAGSGSLYNEQFF; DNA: TGTGCCGGGAGCGGGAGTTTATACAATGAGCAGTTCTTC
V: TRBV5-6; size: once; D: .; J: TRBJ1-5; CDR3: CASSLYGGAGHNQPQHF; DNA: TGTGCCAGCAGCCTGTACGGGGGGGCAGGCCACAATCAGCCCCAGCATTTT
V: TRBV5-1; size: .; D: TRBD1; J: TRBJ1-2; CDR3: CASSSTGAGGYTF; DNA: TGCGCCAGCAGCTCCACAGGGGCGGGTGGCTACACCTTC
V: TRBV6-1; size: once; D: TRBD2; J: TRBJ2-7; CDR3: CASSESLAGPYYEQYF; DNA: TGTGCCAGCAGTGAATCACTAGCGGGGCCATACTACGAGCAGTACTTC
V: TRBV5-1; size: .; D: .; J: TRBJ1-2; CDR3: CASRQSTGYGYTF; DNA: TGCGCCAGCCGACAGAGCACGGGCTATGGCTACACCTTC
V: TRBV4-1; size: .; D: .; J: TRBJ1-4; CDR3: CASSPVNEKLFF; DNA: TGCGCCAGCAGCCCTGTAAATGAAAAACTGTTTTTT
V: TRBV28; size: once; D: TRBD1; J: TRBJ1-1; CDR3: CASSDGTGSNTEAFF; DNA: TGTGCCAGCAGTGACGGGACAGGGTCGAACACTGAAGCTTTCTTT
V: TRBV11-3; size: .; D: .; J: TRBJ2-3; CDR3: CASSLGNGPTDTQYF; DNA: TGTGCCAGCAGCTTAGGGAACGGCCCCACAGATACGCAGTATTTT
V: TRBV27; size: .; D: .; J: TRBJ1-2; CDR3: CASSLTLGGGYTF; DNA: TGTGCCAGCAGCCTAACGTTGGGGGGGGGCTACACCTTC
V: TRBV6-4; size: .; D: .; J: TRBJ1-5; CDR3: CASMRGGGLNQPQHF; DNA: TGTGCCAGCATGAGGGGGGGAGGGTTAAATCAGCCCCAGCATTTT
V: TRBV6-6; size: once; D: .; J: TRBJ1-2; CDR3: CASSPNYGYTF; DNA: TGTGCCAGCAGTCCTAACTATGGCTACACCTTC
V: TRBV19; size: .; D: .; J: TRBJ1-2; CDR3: CASSSEVWVDYGYTF; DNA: TGTGCCAGTAGTAGTGAAGTCTGGGTGGACTATGGCTACACCTTC
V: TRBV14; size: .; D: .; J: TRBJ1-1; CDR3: CASSRILNTEAFF; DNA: TGTGCCAGCAGCCGGATCCTGAACACTGAAGCTTTCTTT
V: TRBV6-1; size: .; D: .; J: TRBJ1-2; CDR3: CASNTGYGYTF; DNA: TGTGCCAGCAACACGGGTTATGGCTACACCTTC
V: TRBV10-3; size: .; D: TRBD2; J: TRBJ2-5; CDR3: CARTEGLAAPKETQYF; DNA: TGTGCCCGAACAGAAGGGCTAGCGGCGCCCAAAGAGACCCAGTACTTC
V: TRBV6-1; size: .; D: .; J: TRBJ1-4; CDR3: CASSEVWGDRATNEKLFF; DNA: TGTGCCAGCAGTGAAGTATGGGGCGATAGGGCAACTAATGAAAAACTGTTTTTT
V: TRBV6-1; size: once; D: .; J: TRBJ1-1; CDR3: CASREIPDGGTEAFF; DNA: TGTGCCAGCAGGGAAATCCCAGATGGGGGGACTGAAGCTTTCTTT
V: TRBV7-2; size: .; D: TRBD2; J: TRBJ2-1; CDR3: CASSLRAGPYNEQFF; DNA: TGTGCCAGCAGCTTACGAGCGGGGCCCTACAATGAGCAGTTCTTC
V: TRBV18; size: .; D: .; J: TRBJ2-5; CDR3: CASSPGQRETQYF; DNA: TGTGCCAGCTCACCAGGACAGAGAGAGACCCAGTACTTC
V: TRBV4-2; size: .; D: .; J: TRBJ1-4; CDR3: CASSQGDQVVNEKLFF; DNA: TGTGCCAGCAGCCAAGGTGATCAGGTGGTTAATGAAAAACTGTTTTTT
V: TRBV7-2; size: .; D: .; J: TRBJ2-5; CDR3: CASSLDRGKISETQYF; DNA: TGTGCCAGCAGCCTAGATCGGGGGAAAATATCGGAGACCCAGTACTTC
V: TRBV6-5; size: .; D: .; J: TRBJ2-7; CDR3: CASSYSDRAYEQYF; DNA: TGTGCCAGCAGTTACTCGGACAGAGCCTACGAGCAGTACTTC
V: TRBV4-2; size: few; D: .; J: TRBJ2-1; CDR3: CASSRDLRGEQFF; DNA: TGTGCCAGCAGCCGAGACCTTAGGGGCGAGCAGTTCTTC
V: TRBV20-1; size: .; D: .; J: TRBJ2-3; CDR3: CSVLGTDTQYF; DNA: TGCAGTGTGTTGGGGACAGATACGCAGTATTTT
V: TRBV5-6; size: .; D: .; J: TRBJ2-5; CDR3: CASSLRAGAFQETQYF; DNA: TGTGCCAGCAGCTTGCGGGCGGGGGCCTTTCAAGAGACCCAGTACTTC
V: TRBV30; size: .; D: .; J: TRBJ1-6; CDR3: CAWSVQYNSPLHF; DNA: TGTGCCTGGAGTGTGCAGTATAATTCACCCCTCCACTTT
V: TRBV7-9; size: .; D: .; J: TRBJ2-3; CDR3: CASTRGGPDTQYF; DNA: TGTGCCAGCACACGCGGGGGCCCAGATACGCAGTATTTT
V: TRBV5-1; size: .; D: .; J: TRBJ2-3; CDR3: CASTSMGGNTQYF; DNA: TGCGCCAGCACCTCGATGGGGGGAAATACGCAGTATTTT
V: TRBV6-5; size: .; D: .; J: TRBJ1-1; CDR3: CASSYSGPLEAFF; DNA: TGTGCCAGCAGTTACTCCGGACCCCTTGAAGCTTTCTTT
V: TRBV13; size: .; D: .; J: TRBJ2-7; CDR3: CASSLGGTTYEQYF; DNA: TGTGCCAGCAGCTTAGGTGGGACAACCTACGAGCAGTACTTC
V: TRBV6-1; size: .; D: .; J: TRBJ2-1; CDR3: CASSGSGTLVGNEQFF; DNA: TGTGCCAGCAGTGGCTCCGGGACTCTGGTGGGGAATGAGCAGTTCTTC
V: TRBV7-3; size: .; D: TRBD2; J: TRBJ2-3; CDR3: CASSPRTSGNTDTQYF; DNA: TGTGCCAGCAGCCCCAGGACTAGCGGGAACACAGATACGCAGTATTTT
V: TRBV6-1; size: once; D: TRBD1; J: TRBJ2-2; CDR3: CASSVRDRGLELFF; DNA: TGTGCCAGCAGTGTCCGGGACAGGGGTCTGGAGCTGTTTTTT
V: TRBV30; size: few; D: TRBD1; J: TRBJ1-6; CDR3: CAWSQMRDRLHF; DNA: TGTGCCTGGAGCCAAATGCGGGACAGACTCCACTTT
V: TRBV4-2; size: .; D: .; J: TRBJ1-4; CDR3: CASSPEAGATNEKLFF; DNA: TGTGCCAGCAGCCCCGAAGCGGGCGCAACTAATGAAAAACTGTTTTTT